This TCR beta chain is from a study of blood T cell repertoires in COVID-19. Study overall: Samples taken during acute and convalescent COVID-19 were collected in the United States, Italy and Spain.

Per the study methods: Reference gene primer amplification yielded estimated nucleated cell counts. TCRdb's table, derived via immunoSEQ multiplex PCR, lists solely in-frame clones and lacks some. V and J calls and clone size are given by that table; D and trimming were obtained from the DNA. The sample has 200,000 to 250,000 clones; 86% are singletons. The sequenced sample consisted of peripheral blood. The source of this sequence is a woman aged 55-75 years who had recovered from COVID-19.

Here the CDR3 reads CASSQPGEINGYTF. The CDR3 DNA sequence: TGCGCCAGCAGCCAACCCGGAGAGATAAATGGCTACACCTTC. The chain combines TRBV4-3 with TRBJ1-2; D gene unclear. CDR3 length: 14 residues. The germline V and J ends were trimmed by 2 bases and 6 bases, with 13 bases remaining between them. CDR1 is LGHNA, CDR2 YSLEER, per germline.